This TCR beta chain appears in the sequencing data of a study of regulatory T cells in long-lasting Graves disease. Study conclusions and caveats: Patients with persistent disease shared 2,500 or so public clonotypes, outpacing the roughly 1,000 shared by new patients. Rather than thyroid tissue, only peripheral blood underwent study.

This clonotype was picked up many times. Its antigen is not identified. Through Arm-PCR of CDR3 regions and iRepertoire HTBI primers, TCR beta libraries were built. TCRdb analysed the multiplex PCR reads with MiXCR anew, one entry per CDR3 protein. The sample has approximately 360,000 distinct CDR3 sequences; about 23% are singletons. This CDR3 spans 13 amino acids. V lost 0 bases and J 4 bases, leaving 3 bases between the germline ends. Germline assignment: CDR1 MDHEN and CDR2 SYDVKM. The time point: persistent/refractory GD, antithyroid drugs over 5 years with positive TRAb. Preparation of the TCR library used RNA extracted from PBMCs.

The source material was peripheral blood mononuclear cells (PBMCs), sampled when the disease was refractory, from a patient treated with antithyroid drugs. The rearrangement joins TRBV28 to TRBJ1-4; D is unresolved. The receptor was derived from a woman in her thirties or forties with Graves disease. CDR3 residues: CASSLWLNEKLFF. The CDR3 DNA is TGTGCCAGCAGTTTATGGCTTAATGAAAAACTGTTTTTT.